Listed below are T cell receptor beta chains from one sample, sequenced in a study of blood T cell repertoires in COVID-19. The assay was immunoSEQ multiplex PCR, and TCRdb's table has in-frame clones only and misses some. Here the sample spans 9,000 to 9,500 clones, 65% to 90% being singletons. Material: peripheral blood. Every receptor here comes from a human donor in a cohort sampled during active COVID-19. Each CDR3 is given with its conserved first and last residue. The D gene is left open where the match is weak. Only part of the rows carry a size: once, few, many, or a class if the clone is expanded.

>TRBJ2-1|NA|TRBV2|NA
CASSVAVSSYNEQFF
TGTGCCAGCAGTGTTGCTGTCAGCTCCTACAATGAGCAGTTCTTC
>TRBJ2-7|NA|TRBV19|NA
CASSINPSYEQYF
TGTGCCAGTAGTATAAACCCCAGCTACGAGCAGTACTTC
>TRBJ2-6|TRBD1|TRBV7-8|NA
CASSSPGQGGSGANVLTF
TGTGCCAGCAGCTCACCGGGACAGGGAGGCTCTGGGGCCAACGTCCTGACTTTC
>TRBJ1-4|NA|TRBV13|NA
CASSLVREKLFF
TGTGCCAGCAGCTTAGTCCGGGAAAAACTGTTTTTT
>TRBJ2-2|NA|TRBV10-2|NA
CASSESGGGELFF
TGCGCCAGCAGTGAGTCCGGAGGCGGGGAGCTGTTTTTT
>TRBJ1-5|TRBD1|TRBV2|NA
CASRKTGDSNQPQHF
TGTGCCAGCAGGAAGACAGGGGATAGCAATCAGCCCCAGCATTTT
>TRBJ2-1|NA|TRBV27|NA
CASSYFDEQFF
TGTGCCAGCAGTTATTTCGATGAGCAGTTCTTC
>TRBJ1-1|NA|TRBV7-8|NA
CASSLVLGRTEAFF
TGTGCCAGCAGCTTAGTGTTGGGCAGAACTGAAGCTTTCTTT
>TRBJ1-2|NA|TRBV5-1|NA
CASSLAGQGGYGYTF
TGCGCCAGCAGCTTGGCGGGACAAGGTGGCTATGGCTACACCTTC
>TRBJ1-5|NA|TRBV19|NA
CASSIEVYSNQPQHF
TGTGCCAGTAGTATCGAGGTGTATAGCAATCAGCCCCAGCATTTT
>TRBJ2-1|TRBD2|TRBV7-6|NA
CASSLDSGGGNEQFF
TGTGCCAGCAGCTTAGATAGCGGGGGGGGCAATGAGCAGTTCTTC
>TRBJ2-5|TRBD1|TRBV15|NA
CATSRVIGTGEKTQYF
TGTGCCACCAGCAGAGTAATAGGGACAGGGGAAAAGACCCAGTACTTC
>TRBJ2-2|NA|TRBV7-2|NA
CASSLARNTGELFF
TGTGCCAGCAGCTTAGCCAGGAACACCGGGGAGCTGTTTTTT
>TRBJ1-1|NA|TRBV30|NA
CAWSVQPNTEAFF
TGTGCCTGGAGCGTACAACCGAACACTGAAGCTTTCTTT
>TRBJ2-4|NA|TRBV7-8|NA
CASSLGPGGRGAKNIQYF
TGTGCCAGCAGCTTAGGGCCCGGGGGGCGCGGGGCCAAAAACATTCAGTACTTC
>TRBJ2-3|TRBD2|TRBV13|NA
CASSSSTSGKRDTQYF
TGTGCCAGCAGCTCCTCTACTAGCGGGAAAAGAGATACGCAGTATTTT
>TRBJ2-7|NA|TRBV5-1|NA
CASSLESGFSYEQYF
TGCGCCAGCAGCTTGGAATCAGGGTTCTCCTACGAGCAGTACTTC
>TRBJ1-1|NA|TRBV3-1/TRBV3-2|NA
CASRGGTEAFF
TGTGCCAGTCGAGGGGGTACTGAAGCTTTCTTT
>TRBJ2-3|TRBD2|TRBV3-1/TRBV3-2|few
CASSPGLAGAADTQYF
TGTGCCAGCAGCCCAGGACTAGCGGGAGCGGCAGATACGCAGTATTTT
>TRBJ1-6|TRBD1|TRBV4-1|NA
CASSQQGARDSPLHF
TGCGCCAGCAGCCAACAGGGGGCGAGGGATTCACCCCTCCACTTT
>TRBJ2-3|NA|TRBV7-9|once
CASSLGSRRGTDTQYF
TGTGCCAGCAGCTTAGGATCCCGGAGAGGCACAGATACGCAGTATTTT
>TRBJ2-7|TRBD1|TRBV5-1|NA
CASSMTGGSYEQYF
TGCGCCAGCAGCATGACAGGGGGTTCCTACGAGCAGTACTTC
>TRBJ1-2|NA|TRBV4-3|NA
CASSQTGQTNYGYTF
TGCGCCAGCAGCCAGACTGGACAAACAAACTATGGCTACACCTTC
>TRBJ1-2|TRBD1|TRBV6-6|once
CASSLGTGLGYTF
TGTGCCAGCAGCCTTGGGACAGGGCTTGGCTACACCTTC
>TRBJ1-6|NA|TRBV19|NA
CASRRTDLRFGSPLHF
TGTGCCAGTAGAAGGACAGATTTAAGGTTCGGCTCACCCCTCCACTTT
>TRBJ1-3|NA|TRBV19|once
CASSIGDLTGNTIYF
TGTGCCAGTAGTATCGGGGACTTGACTGGAAACACCATATATTTT
>TRBJ2-3|TRBD2|TRBV5-1|NA
CASSPGLAGGPVDTQYF
TGCGCCAGCAGCCCGGGACTAGCGGGAGGGCCGGTGGATACGCAGTATTTT
>TRBJ2-1|TRBD1|TRBV14|NA
CASSWGQGFNNEQFF
TGTGCCAGCAGCTGGGGACAGGGGTTCAACAATGAGCAGTTCTTC
>TRBJ2-7|TRBD2|TRBV19|NA
CASSMASGPFRLEQYF
TGTGCCAGTAGTATGGCTAGCGGGCCTTTTCGGCTCGAGCAGTACTTC